Below, 28 T cell receptor beta chains from the same sample are listed, as sequenced in a study of blood T cell repertoires in COVID-19. TCRdb's table, derived via immunoSEQ multiplex PCR, lists solely in-frame clones and lacks some. The sample includes 65,000 to 85,000 clones, around 83% of them seen just once. The specimen sequenced was peripheral blood. The receptor set was obtained from a man aged 45-60 years with active COVID-19.

The chain employs TRBV2 and TRBJ2-7, with 7 positions matching TRBD2. The CDR3 loop spans 15 amino acids. Germline V CDR1 and CDR2: SNHLY, FYNNEI. V shed 1 base and J 0 bases; nucleotides not matched to a gene: 3. In nucleotides, the CDR3 is TGTGCCAGCAGTGAAGGCGGGAGCCGCTCCTACGAGCAGTACTTC. Amino acids: CASSEGGSRSYEQYF.

The genes are TRBV6-1 and TRBJ1-6, with D possibly matching TRBD1 (6 bases). From germline, CDR1 is MNHNS and CDR2 SASEGT. V dropped 3 bases and J dropped 10 bases, with 19 bases sitting between them. This CDR3 is 16 amino acids long. CDR3 region: CASSDPPGQPLSPLHF. In DNA form, the CDR3 reads TGTGCCAGCAGTGACCCCCCCGGACAGCCCTTATCACCCCTCCACTTT.

The chain carries TRBV20-1 and TRBJ1-1; D gene uncertain. Germline-derived CDR1 and CDR2 are DFQATT and SNEGSKA (reference sequence). The V gene lost 3 bases and the J gene lost 8 bases, with 7 bases spanning the gap. The CDR3 consists of 10 residues. CDR3 protein: CSASAEEAFF. As DNA, the CDR3 is TGCAGTGCTAGCGCGGAGGAAGCTTTCTTT.

This clone was counted once. This rearrangement joins TRBV9 to TRBJ2-7; no reliable D call. The CDR3 length is 14 residues. The germline V and J ends were trimmed by 4 bases and 2 bases, with 13 bases remaining between them. Germline-derived CDR1 and CDR2 are SGDLS and YYNGEE. This CDR3 is CASSPVTPPYEQYF. The DNA of the CDR3 is TGTGCCAGCAGCCCAGTGACACCTCCCTACGAGCAGTACTTC.

The chain joins TRBV7-9 to TRBJ2-7, with D maybe TRBD1 (5 bases). Germline V gene sequence: CDR1 SEHNR, CDR2 FQNEAQ (reference sequence). Trimming removed 7 bases from V and 6 bases from J, with 13 bases in between. CDR3 length equals 12 residues. CDR3 coding DNA: TGTGCCAGCACCACACAGGCCCGCGAGCAGTACTTC. This sequence encodes CASTTQAREQYF.

The sample holds one count of this clone. The chain links TRBV19 to TRBJ2-7; 8 nucleotides line up with TRBD1. Germline assignment: CDR1 LNHDA and CDR2 SQIVND (reference sequence). CDR3 length: 14 residues. Unmatched junction bases numbered 3, after V lost 5 bases and J lost 0 bases. The CDR3 spells CASSVGQVSYEQYF. The CDR3 coding sequence is TGTGCCAGTAGTGTGGGACAGGTCTCCTACGAGCAGTACTTC.

This clone was picked up one time. The V gene is TRBV7-2, the J gene TRBJ2-3, with D perhaps matching TRBD1 (5 bases). The CDR3 consists of 17 residues. CDR1 is SGHTA, CDR2 FQGNSA, per germline. Deletions cut 5 bases from V and 0 bases from J, with 18 bases between. As DNA, the CDR3 is TGTGCCAGCAGCAGTCTTCGCTGGACAACTAGCACAGATACGCAGTATTTT. Translated: CASSSLRWTTSTDTQYF.

This clone was observed a handful of times. The chain carries TRBV4-2 and TRBJ2-7; 12 bases align to TRBD2. This CDR3 contains 17 residues. Germline values: CDR1 LGHNA, CDR2 YNFKEQ. Germline trimming cut 4 bases from V and 2 bases from J; bases unmatched to any gene: 9. CDR3 sequence reads: CASSPWETSGSTYEQYF. In DNA, the CDR3 is TGTGCCAGCAGCCCCTGGGAGACTAGCGGGAGCACCTACGAGCAGTACTTC.

CDR3 protein: CASSVVPGTYNEQFF. The CDR3 DNA follows: TGCGCCAGCAGCGTGGTGCCGGGGACCTACAATGAGCAGTTCTTC. This chain joins TRBV5-1 and TRBJ2-1; a possible D gene is TRBD2 (5 bases). The V gene's germline CDR1 is SGHRS and CDR2 YFSETQ. There are 15 residues in the CDR3. Trimming cost V 4 bases and J 2 bases, with 13 bases left between them.

The chain carries TRBV5-1 and TRBJ2-2; tentative D call: TRBD2 (5 bases). This CDR3 comprises 15 residues. Germline CDR1 SGHRS, CDR2 YFSETQ. Trimming removed 3 bases at V and 1 base at J, with 10 bases between. The CDR3 sequence is CASSSEAVNTGELFF. As DNA, the CDR3 is TGCGCCAGCAGCTCGGAGGCAGTGAACACCGGGGAGCTGTTTTTT.

The CDR3 reads CASSYSTGTGGVEQYF. The CDR3 coding sequence is TGTGCCAGCAGTTACTCGACGGGGACAGGGGGCGTCGAGCAGTACTTC. The V gene is TRBV6-5, the J gene TRBJ2-7; 12 bases match TRBD1. Trimming took 0 bases from V and 6 from J; bases not matched to a gene: 6. The CDR3 runs to 16 residues. CDR1 is MNHEY and CDR2 is SVGAGI in the germline V gene.

The sample holds a few counts of this clone. V and J are TRBV6-1 and TRBJ1-5; TRBD1 agrees at 8 bases. CDR1 MNHNS and CDR2 SASEGT come from the germline V gene. The CDR3 loop spans 16 amino acids. Trimming cost V 2 bases and J 2 bases; bases outside gene matches: 5. The CDR3: CASSEQGAVGNQPQHF. The CDR3 DNA sequence: TGTGCCAGCAGTGAACAGGGGGCGGTGGGCAATCAGCCCCAGCATTTT.

The J gene is TRBJ1-1, the V gene TRBV19; 12 bases align to TRBD1. Germline-derived CDR1 and CDR2 are LNHDA and SQIVND (reference sequence). Germline trimming cut 10 bases from V and 5 bases from J; bases unmatched to any gene: 14. This CDR3 has 16 amino acids. The CDR3 DNA reads TGTGCCACCTCTCCCCGGGACAGGGGGCGATGGACTGAAGCTTTCTTT. It translates to CATSPRDRGRWTEAFF.

The chain links TRBV15 to TRBJ1-6; 7 bases match TRBD1. This CDR3 region has 14 residues. V trimming: 6 bases; J trimming: 4 bases; junction bases outside the gene matches: 3. Per the germline V gene, CDR1 is LNHNV and CDR2 is YYDKDF (reference sequence). In DNA, the CDR3 is TGTGCCACCAGTCCCAGGGGGTATAATTCACCCCTCCACTTT. Amino acids: CATSPRGYNSPLHF.

The count of this clone is one. This chain uses TRBV28 with TRBJ1-6, with D tentatively TRBD1 (5 bases). Trimming took off 5 bases at V and 6 bases at J, with 17 bases between the two ends. CDR3 length: 16 residues. Germline lookup yields CDR1 MDHEN and CDR2 SYDVKM. The CDR3 DNA follows: TGTGCCAGCAGTGCCGAAGGGGCGCGGTCTAATTCACCCCTCCACTTT. Translation: CASSAEGARSNSPLHF.

The rearrangement joins TRBV6-6 to TRBJ1-5, with D perhaps TRBD1 (5 bases). Trimming took off 2 bases at V and 5 bases at J, with 10 bases between the two ends. CDR1 MNHNY and CDR2 SVGAGI come from the germline V gene (reference sequence). The CDR3 loop spans 14 amino acids. Here the CDR3 reads CASSYRVGDQPQHF. The CDR3, as DNA: TGTGCCAGCAGTTACAGGGTAGGGGATCAGCCCCAGCATTTT.

A few counts support this clone. The V gene is TRBV7-3, the J gene TRBJ2-1; TRBD2 agrees at 14 bases. V was clipped by 5 bases and J by 8 bases; unmatched bases: 11. CDR1 is SGHTA, CDR2 FQGTGA, per germline. CDR3 length equals 17 residues. The chain's CDR3 is CASSLYGLAGGRDEQFF. In DNA form, the CDR3 reads TGTGCCAGCAGCCTCTACGGACTAGCGGGAGGTAGGGATGAGCAGTTCTTC.

This chain connects TRBV30 to TRBJ2-4; D not resolved. The germline V gene has CDR1 GTSNPN and CDR2 SVGIG (reference sequence). The CDR3 loop spans 14 amino acids. V was pared by 0 bases and J by 4 bases, with 10 bases between. The CDR3: CAWSVGLGKNIQYF. DNA of the CDR3: TGTGCCTGGAGTGTAGGTCTAGGTAAAAACATTCAGTACTTC.

This clone was detected once. The chain couples TRBV28 to TRBJ2-7; 8 nucleotides agree with TRBD1. The V and J ends lost 5 bases and 0 bases, in that order; junction bases with no gene match: 6. In germline, CDR1 is MDHEN, CDR2 SYDVKM. The CDR3 runs to 15 residues. The CDR3, as DNA: TGTGCCAGCAGTCCCCCGACAGGGGCCTCCTACGAGCAGTACTTC. Protein: CASSPPTGASYEQYF.

Turning to this clone: Other DNA sequences in this specimen translate into the identical CDR3. The chain recombines TRBV7-9 with TRBJ1-1; TRBD1 aligns across 7 bases. Germline V gene data show CDR1 as SEHNR and CDR2 as FQNEAQ (reference sequence). The CDR3 is 15 amino acids. With V trimmed by 1 base and J by 0 bases, 2 bases remained unmatched. CDR3 in amino acids: CASSLGDRLNTEAFF. The CDR3, as DNA: TGTGCCAGCAGCTTAGGGGACAGACTGAACACTGAAGCTTTCTTT. The complete variable domain, with remaining parts taken from reference TRBV7-9 and TRBJ1-1, reads DTGVSQNPRHKITKRGQNVTFRCDPISEHNRLYWYRQTLGQGPEFLTYFQNEAQLEKSRLLSDRFSAERPKGSFSTLEIQRTEQGDSAMYLCASSLGDRLNTEAFFGQGTRLTVV.

The gene calls are TRBV7-8 and TRBJ2-1; D possibly corresponds to TRBD2 (6 bases). Germline CDR1 is SGHVS and CDR2 is FQNEAQ. The CDR3 consists of 13 residues. V was pared by 5 bases and J by 10 bases, with 15 bases between. CDR3 sequence (DNA): TGTGCCAGCAGCCCCGGGACTTCCAGAGAGCAGTTCTTC. This encodes CASSPGTSREQFF.

V and J are TRBV15 and TRBJ2-5, with unresolved D. This CDR3 is 13 amino acids long. Deletions cut 5 bases from V and 0 bases from J, with 7 bases between. CDR1 and CDR2 from the germline V gene are LNHNV and YYDKDF (reference sequence). The CDR3 loop reads CATSPFYQETQYF. CDR3 nucleotide sequence: TGTGCCACCAGCCCCTTTTACCAAGAGACCCAGTACTTC.

V usage is TRBV6-6 and J usage is TRBJ1-3, with D possibly matching TRBD1 (6 bases). The CDR3 has 16 residues. V dropped 0 bases and J dropped 4 bases, with 13 bases sitting between them. Germline CDR1 is MNHNY and CDR2 is SVGAGI (reference sequence). The CDR3 DNA is TGTGCCAGCAGTTACTCGACTGGCAGGGGAGGAAACACCATATATTTT. It is translated as CASSYSTGRGGNTIYF.

The chain is built from TRBV7-9 and TRBJ2-1, with D possibly being TRBD2 (5 bases). V was pared by 1 base and J by 6 bases, with 10 bases between. The CDR3 is 14 amino acids. Germline CDR1 and CDR2: SEHNR and FQNEAQ (reference sequence). In nucleotides, the CDR3 is TGTGCCAGCAGCTTAGGTACGAGGGTCAATGAGCAGTTCTTC. This translates into CASSLGTRVNEQFF.

This rearrangement joins TRBV2 to TRBJ1-2, with 7 bases identical to TRBD1. Germline V gene sequence: CDR1 SNHLY, CDR2 FYNNEI. There are 14 residues in the CDR3. J lost 7 bases, V lost 6 bases, and 11 bases had no gene match. In nucleotides, the CDR3 is TGTGCCAGCAGCCTACAGGGGCTGGGTAGTGGCTACACCTTC. Its translation: CASSLQGLGSGYTF.

The chain joins TRBV11-2 to TRBJ2-1; 9 bases map to TRBD2. This CDR3 has 16 residues. Trimming cost V 0 bases and J 6 bases; bases outside gene matches: 6. Germline assignment: CDR1 SGHAT and CDR2 FQNNGV. The CDR3 protein is CASSLDQAGGFNEQFF. For the CDR3, the DNA is TGTGCCAGCAGCTTAGATCAGGCGGGGGGGTTCAATGAGCAGTTCTTC.

This sequence joins TRBV9 and TRBJ2-7; 8 nucleotides align to TRBD1. V lost 3 bases and J lost 2; bases outside the gene matches: 4. The CDR3 contains 14 residues. Germline values: CDR1 SGDLS, CDR2 YYNGEE. The DNA for the CDR3 is TGTGCCAGCAGCGCCGGGACAGGAACCTACGAGCAGTACTTC. This gives the protein CASSAGTGTYEQYF.

This clone was counted ten times or more. The V and J genes are TRBV6-1 and TRBJ2-1; D unresolved. The CDR3 covers 15 residues. The V end was cut by 1 base, the J end by 3 bases, with 10 bases between. Germline CDR1 and CDR2: MNHNS and SASEGT. The CDR3 spells CASSEVGHYYNEQFF. The CDR3 DNA follows: TGTGCCAGCAGTGAAGTAGGTCACTACTACAATGAGCAGTTCTTC.